Here is one TCR beta chain with its context. CDR3 size: 15 residues. CDR1 is SGHTA and CDR2 is FQGTGA in the germline V gene. V lost 3 bases and J lost 1, with 11 bases in between. These data originate in a study of T cell changes during pregnancy in multiple sclerosis. TCRdb's table, derived via immunoSEQ multiplex PCR, lists solely in-frame clones and lacks some. The data contain under 40,000 clones, 90% of them singletons. The receptor comes from a female donor with multiple sclerosis, enrolled in a pregnancy study. Material: CD8+ T cells from peripheral blood mononuclear cells, obtained before pregnancy. The chain employs TRBV7-3 and TRBJ2-3, with D perhaps matching TRBD2 (6 bases). The CDR3 DNA sequence: TGTGCCAGCAGCTTCGGGGGAGTGGGCACAGATACGCAGTATTTT. It translates to CASSFGGVGTDTQYF.